Sequencing of this T cell receptor (beta chain) was carried out in a study of T-cell memory formation after mild COVID-19. Study context: Across donors, TCR clusters were largely donor specific.

One entry per CDR3 protein, called by TCRdb with MiXCR from the 5' RACE reads. The sample consists of about 390,000 distinct CDR3 sequences, approximately 21% of them appearing once. Whole-study findings and limits: Among clones contracting day 15 to 85, CD4/CD8 was balanced, whereas later expanders leaned CD4+. CD4+ contracting clones were found mainly in CM and EM, and CD8+ ones in EMRA. There was no confirmation that second-wave clones peaking on day 37 were SARS-CoV-2 specific.

To note about this clonotype: The antigen is undetermined.

V was pared by 1 base and J by 4 bases, with 7 bases of the junction left unmatched. In germline, CDR1 is LGHDT, CDR2 YNNKEL (reference sequence). The CDR3 is made up of 17 amino acids. The V gene is TRBV3-1, the J gene TRBJ2-2, with TRBD1 identical over 9 bases. This TCR was sampled from an adult woman who had mild COVID-19 (a few samples of this study predate the infection). Cell type and time point are not known. The sequencing input was PBMCs or a T cell subset sorted from them (not recorded which). CDR3 protein: CASSQAPGQGGTGELFF. The CDR3 DNA reads as TGTGCCAGCAGCCAAGCTCCGGGACAGGGAGGCACCGGGGAGCTGTTTTTT.